The rows below give T cell receptor beta chains drawn from one sample of a study of cytomegalovirus exposure and HLA in healthy donors. Produced via immunoSEQ multiplex PCR; TCRdb's table is partial and in-frame only. The sample shows tens of thousands of clones, 35% to 50% of them seen only once. Sample: PBMCs. Source of these receptors: a woman aged 50 to 65 in good health and CMV-seronegative. CDR3s include the opening cysteine and the closing phenylalanine or tryptophan. The order of the fields is V gene, clone size, D gene, J gene, CDR3 DNA, CDR3 protein. D genes are given only for firm matches. Part of the rows lack a size; the others show once, few, many or a class for expanded clones.

v_gene: TRBV27; abundance: NA; d_gene: TRBD2; j_gene: TRBJ2-1; CDR3nt: TGTGCCAGCAGTAGGACTAGCGGGATGGACTATGAGCAGTTCTTC; CDR3aa: CASSRTSGMDYEQFF
v_gene: TRBV27; abundance: few; d_gene: NA; j_gene: TRBJ1-2; CDR3nt: TGTGCCAGCAGGGACACAGGGTCGAATGGCTACACCTTC; CDR3aa: CASRDTGSNGYTF
v_gene: TRBV9; abundance: NA; d_gene: TRBD2; j_gene: TRBJ2-1; CDR3nt: TGTGCCAGCAGGGCGCGGGGGGGATCCTACAATGAGCAGTTCTTC; CDR3aa: CASRARGGSYNEQFF
v_gene: TRBV2; abundance: NA; d_gene: TRBD1; j_gene: TRBJ1-5; CDR3nt: TGTGCCAGCAGCGGCGGGACAGGGTATAGCAATCAGCCCCAGCATTTT; CDR3aa: CASSGGTGYSNQPQHF
v_gene: TRBV5-4; abundance: few; d_gene: TRBD2; j_gene: TRBJ2-3; CDR3nt: TGTGCCAGCAGCCCTGGTAGCGGGGGCCTCACTAGCACAGATACGCAGTATTTT; CDR3aa: CASSPGSGGLTSTDTQYF
v_gene: TRBV18; abundance: NA; d_gene: NA; j_gene: TRBJ2-2; CDR3nt: TGTGCCAGCTCACCAGTTTCTTCTGCGAACACCGGGGAGCTGTTTTTT; CDR3aa: CASSPVSSANTGELFF
v_gene: TRBV19; abundance: NA; d_gene: TRBD1; j_gene: TRBJ1-3; CDR3nt: TGTGCCAGTAGTCCAGGGACAGCCGACACCATATATTTT; CDR3aa: CASSPGTADTIYF
v_gene: TRBV9; abundance: few; d_gene: NA; j_gene: TRBJ2-3; CDR3nt: TGTGCCAGCAGCGTAGGGGCAGTCTACTCAGATACGCAGTATTTT; CDR3aa: CASSVGAVYSDTQYF
v_gene: TRBV7-2; abundance: NA; d_gene: TRBD1; j_gene: TRBJ1-1; CDR3nt: TGTGCCAGCAGCACCAGGGGGCCTGCTTTCTTT; CDR3aa: CASSTRGPAFF
v_gene: TRBV27; abundance: NA; d_gene: TRBD2; j_gene: TRBJ2-1; CDR3nt: TGTGCCAGCAGTTCTAGCGGACTAGCCCACAATGAGCAGTTCTTC; CDR3aa: CASSSSGLAHNEQFF
v_gene: TRBV2; abundance: NA; d_gene: TRBD2; j_gene: TRBJ2-3; CDR3nt: TGTGCCAGCAGACTAGCGGGGGGCACAGATACGCAGTATTTT; CDR3aa: CASRLAGGTDTQYF
v_gene: TRBV19; abundance: NA; d_gene: NA; j_gene: TRBJ1-6; CDR3nt: TGTGCCAGTAGCGATCCGACAGGAAATTCACCCCTCCACTTT; CDR3aa: CASSDPTGNSPLHF
v_gene: TRBV2; abundance: NA; d_gene: NA; j_gene: TRBJ1-2; CDR3nt: TGTGCCAGCAGTGAAGCTGGGGGGGGGTGGTGCTATGGCTACACCTTC; CDR3aa: CASSEAGGGWCYGYTF
v_gene: TRBV5-1; abundance: NA; d_gene: TRBD2; j_gene: TRBJ2-5; CDR3nt: TGCGCCAGCAGCCTGTCGTCTAGCGGGCTTCAAGAGACCCAGTACTTC; CDR3aa: CASSLSSSGLQETQYF
v_gene: TRBV19; abundance: NA; d_gene: NA; j_gene: TRBJ1-5; CDR3nt: TGTGCCAGTAGCGACAGTTATAGCAATCAGCCCCAGCATTTT; CDR3aa: CASSDSYSNQPQHF
v_gene: TRBV9; abundance: NA; d_gene: NA; j_gene: TRBJ2-3; CDR3nt: TGTGCCGGCAGCGTAGCTGGACAGACAGCAGTAGATACGCAGTATTTT; CDR3aa: CAGSVAGQTAVDTQYF
v_gene: TRBV2; abundance: few; d_gene: NA; j_gene: TRBJ2-1; CDR3nt: TGTGCCAGCAGAGAAGGGCCCGACAATGAGCAGTTCTTC; CDR3aa: CASREGPDNEQFF
v_gene: TRBV29-1; abundance: few; d_gene: NA; j_gene: TRBJ1-2; CDR3nt: TGCATCGCGCATACAGGGAGCGATGGCTACACCTTC; CDR3aa: CIAHTGSDGYTF
v_gene: TRBV7-8; abundance: NA; d_gene: NA; j_gene: TRBJ1-4; CDR3nt: TGTGCCAGCAGCTTAATGGGCAGGCACAGGGAGGAAAAACTGTTTTTT; CDR3aa: CASSLMGRHREEKLFF
v_gene: TRBV23-1; abundance: NA; d_gene: TRBD1; j_gene: TRBJ2-5; CDR3nt: TGCGCCAGCAGCCATAAGGGGAAGCACAGGGGGATCCAAGAGACCCAGTACTTC; CDR3aa: CASSHKGKHRGIQETQYF
v_gene: TRBV6-4; abundance: NA; d_gene: NA; j_gene: TRBJ2-1; CDR3nt: TGTGCCAGCAGTGACTGGTCAGGGTCGTCCTACAATGAGCAGTTCTTC; CDR3aa: CASSDWSGSSYNEQFF
v_gene: TRBV30; abundance: NA; d_gene: TRBD2; j_gene: TRBJ2-2; CDR3nt: TGTGCCTGGACCGGGGGGGGGCTTTTTGGCACCGGGGAGCTGTTTTTT; CDR3aa: CAWTGGGLFGTGELFF
v_gene: TRBV10-3; abundance: few; d_gene: NA; j_gene: TRBJ2-3; CDR3nt: TGTGCCATCAGTGTAGCGCCCACAGATACGCAGTATTTT; CDR3aa: CAISVAPTDTQYF
v_gene: TRBV6-5; abundance: NA; d_gene: NA; j_gene: TRBJ1-2; CDR3nt: TGTGCCAGCAGTTACCAAAGGACAGCGGGGTATGGCTACACCTTC; CDR3aa: CASSYQRTAGYGYTF
v_gene: TRBV5-1; abundance: few; d_gene: TRBD2; j_gene: TRBJ2-2; CDR3nt: TGCGCCAGCAGCTTGGGAGAAGCGGGGCCCGGGGAGCTGTTTTTT; CDR3aa: CASSLGEAGPGELFF
v_gene: TRBV5-1; abundance: NA; d_gene: NA; j_gene: TRBJ2-1; CDR3nt: TGCGCCAGCAGCTTGGGCGGAAGCTCCTACAATGAGCAGTTCTTC; CDR3aa: CASSLGGSSYNEQFF
v_gene: TRBV27; abundance: NA; d_gene: TRBD1; j_gene: TRBJ2-2; CDR3nt: TGTGCCAGCAGTCCATGGTCCCCGGACAGGGACACCGGGGAGCTGTTTTTT; CDR3aa: CASSPWSPDRDTGELFF
v_gene: TRBV19; abundance: once; d_gene: NA; j_gene: TRBJ1-4; CDR3nt: TGTGCCAGTAGTTCCCGGGTGTCCACTAATGAAAAACTGTTTTTT; CDR3aa: CASSSRVSTNEKLFF